This T cell receptor beta chain was captured in a study of cytomegalovirus exposure and HLA in healthy donors. With 60 Vbeta and 13 Jbeta primers, the PCR was carried out. Sequenced by immunoSEQ multiplex PCR; TCRdb stores in-frame clones only, minus some. The sample shows 150,000 to 180,000 clones, 65% to 85% of them seen only once. V gave up 6 bases and J gave up 0 bases, with 14 bases separating them. CDR1 and CDR2 from the germline V gene are LNHDA and SQIVND (reference sequence). This CDR3 region has 15 residues. The V gene is TRBV19, the J gene TRBJ1-1; TRBD1 might be the D (5 bases). The receptor was isolated from a middle-aged woman in good health and CMV-seropositive. Sequenced: PBMCs. For the CDR3, the DNA is TGTGCCAGTAGCAGGGCGGGACGGATGAACACTGAAGCTTTCTTT. It is translated as CASSRAGRMNTEAFF.